This entry lists 18 T cell receptor beta chains sequenced from one sample in a study of PD-L1 blockade in urothelial cancer. The data were produced by immunoSEQ multiplex PCR, yet TCRdb's version contains in-frame clones alone and is incomplete. This sample yields approximately 90,000 clones, of which about 84% are seen a single time; approximately 15% belongs to the top ten. Time point noted: pretreatment peripheral blood. Here the sequenced sample was PBMCs, taken around atezolizumab (anti-PD-L1) treatment. Every receptor here comes from a man aged 55 to 70 with urothelial cancer.

V usage is TRBV2 and J usage is TRBJ1-4; D might be TRBD1 (6 bases). Germline V lookup: CDR1 SNHLY, CDR2 FYNNEI. Trimming pared 8 bases from V and 8 bases from J, leaving 21 bases between. This CDR3 contains 15 residues. In DNA form, the CDR3 reads TGTGCCAGCTCCTATTCATCAGGGGTAATCGAAAAACTGTTTTTT. Amino acids: CASSYSSGVIEKLFF.

This clone was detected a few times. The chain links TRBV28 to TRBJ1-1; 9 nucleotides agree with TRBD1. This CDR3 is built from 15 residues. Germline V CDR1 and CDR2: MDHEN, SYDVKM. V was pared by 6 bases and J by 5 bases, with 10 bases of the junction left unmatched. The CDR3 sequence is CASRSSGTGTTEAFF. CDR3 DNA sequence: TGTGCCAGCAGATCTTCCGGGACAGGGACAACTGAAGCTTTCTTT.

The gene calls are TRBV2 and TRBJ2-3, with D unresolved. The V end lost 1 base, the J end lost 4 bases, and 12 bases lay between the germline ends. This CDR3 is built from 15 residues. Germline V gives CDR1 SNHLY, CDR2 FYNNEI. As DNA, the CDR3 is TGTGCCAGCAGTGAAGATTGGGCCGGCCCAGATACGCAGTATTTT. It encodes CASSEDWAGPDTQYF. The variable domain in full, with the rest retrieved from reference TRBV2 and TRBJ2-3, is EPEVTQTPSHQVTQMGQEVILRCVPISNHLYFYWYRQILGQKVEFLVSFYNNEISEKSEIFDDQFSVERPDGSNFTLKIRSTKLEDSAMYFCASSEDWAGPDTQYFGPGTRLTVL.

The chain couples TRBV4-2 to TRBJ2-3; 9 nucleotides agree with TRBD2. V gave up 4 bases and J gave up 6 bases; unmatched junction bases: 5. The germline V gene has CDR1 LGHNA and CDR2 YNFKEQ. The CDR3 spans 14 residues. The CDR3 loop is CASSLGTSKDTQYF. CDR3 nucleotides: TGTGCCAGCAGCCTCGGGACTAGCAAGGATACGCAGTATTTT.

The chain employs TRBV6-5 and TRBJ2-7; 8 bases line up with TRBD1. The trim removed 6 bases at V and 6 bases at J, leaving 7 bases unmatched. The V gene's germline CDR1 is MNHEY and CDR2 SVGAGI. There are 13 residues in the CDR3. The CDR3 nucleotides read TGTGCCAGCAGGCAGGGGGCCACGGGCGAGCAGTACTTC. Translation gives CASRQGATGEQYF.

The V gene is TRBV5-1, the J gene TRBJ1-3; D remains ambiguous. V lost 7 bases and J 0 bases, leaving 14 bases between the germline ends. Germline lookup yields CDR1 SGHRS and CDR2 YFSETQ. The CDR3 is 15 residues long. The DNA of the CDR3 is TGCGCCAGCTCAAGCCTTCCAAGCTCTGGAAACACCATATATTTT. It is translated as CASSSLPSSGNTIYF.

The genes are TRBV9 and TRBJ1-6; possibly TRBD1 for D (5 bases). The germline CDR1 and CDR2 sequences are SGDLS and YYNGEE. The germline V and J ends were trimmed by 0 bases and 7 bases, with 14 bases remaining between them. The CDR3 loop spans 16 amino acids. CDR3 coding DNA: TGTGCCAGCAGCGTAGGACAGCCTGTCCAAAATTCACCCCTCCACTTT. Its protein product is CASSVGQPVQNSPLHF. The full variable domain, in which reference TRBV9 and TRBJ1-6 provide the parts outside the CDR3, is DSGVTQTPKHLITATGQRVTLRCSPRSGDLSVYWYQQSLDQGLQFLIQYYNGEERAKGNILERFSAQQFPDLHSELNLSSLELGDSALYFCASSVGQPVQNSPLHFGNGTRLTVT.

The rearrangement uses TRBV19 and TRBJ2-7; perhaps TRBD1 as D (7 bases). The CDR3 length is 15 residues. The germline gives CDR1 LNHDA, CDR2 SQIVND (reference sequence). Trimming took 5 bases from V and 1 from J, leaving 15 bases between them. This CDR3 reads CASSSGDSLSYEQYF. The CDR3 DNA reads TGTGCCAGTAGTTCGGGGGACAGTTTATCCTACGAGCAGTACTTC.

The chain uses TRBV9 and TRBJ2-6; tentative D call: TRBD1 (6 bases). This CDR3 has 17 residues. The V end lost 0 bases, the J end lost 0 bases, and 10 bases lay between the germline ends. Looked up from germline, CDR1 is SGDLS and CDR2 is YYNGEE. The CDR3: CASSVGDTSSGANVLTF. The CDR3 DNA reads TGTGCCAGCAGCGTAGGGGACACGAGCTCTGGGGCCAACGTCCTGACTTTC. Drawing the rest from reference TRBV9 and TRBJ2-6, the complete variable domain is DSGVTQTPKHLITATGQRVTLRCSPRSGDLSVYWYQQSLDQGLQFLIQYYNGEERAKGNILERFSAQQFPDLHSELNLSSLELGDSALYFCASSVGDTSSGANVLTFGAGSRLTVL.

This sequence joins TRBV20-1 and TRBJ2-7; D uncertain. Per germline, CDR1 DFQATT and CDR2 SNEGSKA (reference sequence). The V end lost 1 base, the J end lost 6 bases, and 7 bases lay between the germline ends. The CDR3 runs 11 residues. CDR3 amino acids: CSARAPGEQYF. The CDR3 nucleotides read TGCAGTGCTAGAGCCCCGGGCGAGCAGTACTTC.

The chain has TRBV14 and TRBJ1-2, with D unresolved. Germline V lookup: CDR1 SGHDN, CDR2 FVKESK. V shed 2 bases and J shed 5 bases, with 15 bases lying between them. There are 15 residues in the CDR3. CDR3 sequence: CASSQKSTTSYGYTF. DNA for the CDR3: TGTGCCAGCAGCCAAAAATCGACAACCTCTTATGGCTACACCTTC.

CDR3 sequence reads: CSVEGDRVNYGYTF. CDR3 DNA sequence: TGCAGCGTTGAGGGGGACAGGGTGAACTATGGCTACACCTTC. V is TRBV29-1 and J is TRBJ1-2; 9 bases are a match to TRBD1. Germline V lookup: CDR1 SQVTM, CDR2 ANQGSEA. The CDR3 covers 14 residues. Losses at the gene ends were 3 bases for V and 2 bases for J; bases not matched to a gene: 4.

To note about this clone: The junction shows a germline mismatch at one end, possibly a read error. V and J are TRBV5-5 and TRBJ2-1; the match to TRBD2 covers 13 bases. The CDR3 spans 13 residues. From germline, CDR1 is SGHKS and CDR2 YYEKEE (reference sequence). The CDR3 spells CASSNTSGRGGVF. CDR3 in DNA: TGTGCCAGCAGCAATACTAGCGGGAGGGGAGGCGTCTTC.

The genes are TRBV18 and TRBJ2-1, with D possibly matching TRBD2 (5 bases). The CDR3 loop spans 15 amino acids. Germline lookup yields CDR1 KGHSH and CDR2 LQKENI. V lost 3 bases and J lost 6, with 15 bases in between. The CDR3 coding sequence is TGTGCCAGCTCACCTGGCGCGGGCTACGGCAATGAGCAGTTCTTC. Amino acids: CASSPGAGYGNEQFF.

This sequence joins TRBV5-1 and TRBJ2-3; 11 bases agree with TRBD1. This CDR3 spans 14 amino acids. The V gene end was trimmed by 4 bases and the J gene end by 5 bases; junction bases not matched to a gene: 3. Germline CDR1 reads SGHRS; CDR2 reads YFSETQ. CDR3: CASSPGTGGDTQYF. The CDR3 region has the DNA TGCGCCAGCAGCCCCGGGACAGGGGGAGATACGCAGTATTTT.

The sample holds a few counts of this clone. The chain combines TRBV28 with TRBJ2-7; possible D gene TRBD2, 6 bases. In germline, CDR1 is MDHEN, CDR2 SYDVKM. V was cut by 3 bases and J by 1 base, with 7 bases left in between. The CDR3 is made up of 13 amino acids. In DNA, the CDR3 is TGTGCCAGCAGTTTGGGGAGGTCCTACGAGCAGTACTTC. It is translated as CASSLGRSYEQYF.

The sample holds a few counts of this clone. The chain couples TRBV30 to TRBJ2-3; 9 nucleotides match TRBD1. Germline V lookup: CDR1 GTSNPN, CDR2 SVGIG (reference sequence). The CDR3 has 16 amino acids. The V segment lost 3 bases and the J segment 4 bases; nucleotides outside the gene matches: 11. In DNA, the CDR3 is TGTGCCTGGAGGATCCCCGGGACAGGGTTCCCAGATACGCAGTATTTT. This sequence encodes CAWRIPGTGFPDTQYF.

The J gene is TRBJ2-3, the V gene TRBV28, with TRBD2 matching over 10 bases. CDR1 and CDR2 (germline): MDHEN, SYDVKM. The V gene end was trimmed by 5 bases and the J gene end by 5 bases; junction bases not matched to a gene: 13. The CDR3 is 17 residues long. CDR3 sequence reads: CASSPGASGSLGDTQYF. The CDR3, as DNA: TGTGCCAGCAGTCCTGGGGCTAGCGGGAGTCTTGGAGATACGCAGTATTTT.